The clone carrying this TCR beta chain has just a few counts. The antigen is unknown. The data were taken from a study of CD8 T cells in ankylosing spondylitis. The germline V gene has CDR1 SGHRS and CDR2 YFSETQ. The CDR3 extends over 15 amino acids. V lost 1 base and J lost 5; bases outside the gene matches: 4. TCRdb recomputed calls from the 5' RACE reads with MiXCR, one row per CDR3 protein. In the table there are almost 400,000 distinct CDR3 sequences, 20% to 25% of which are singletons. Study-level results: Seemingly characteristic of ankylosing spondylitis blood was a TCR beta motif consisting of fewer than 10 highly homologous variants.

The receptor was derived from a male donor with ankylosing spondylitis. Sequenced input: blood, either unsorted or a sorted T cell fraction (not recorded which). The chain joins TRBV5-1 to TRBJ2-1; 9 positions agree with TRBD2. This chain's CDR3 is CASSLLAGADNEQFF. The CDR3 bases are TGCGCCAGCAGCTTGTTAGCGGGAGCGGACAATGAGCAGTTCTTC.